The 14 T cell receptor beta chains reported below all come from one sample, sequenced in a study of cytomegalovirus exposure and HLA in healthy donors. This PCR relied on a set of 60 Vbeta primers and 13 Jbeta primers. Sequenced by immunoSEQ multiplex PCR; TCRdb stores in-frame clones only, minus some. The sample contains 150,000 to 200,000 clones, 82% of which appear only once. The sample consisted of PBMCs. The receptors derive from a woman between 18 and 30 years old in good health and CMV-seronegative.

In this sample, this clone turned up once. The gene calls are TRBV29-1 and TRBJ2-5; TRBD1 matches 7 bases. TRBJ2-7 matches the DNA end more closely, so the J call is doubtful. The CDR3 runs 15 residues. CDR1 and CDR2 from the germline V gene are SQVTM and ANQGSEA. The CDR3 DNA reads TGCAGCGTTGAAGATTCCGGGACAGCAACCTACGAGCAGTACTTC. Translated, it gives CSVEDSGTATYEQYF.

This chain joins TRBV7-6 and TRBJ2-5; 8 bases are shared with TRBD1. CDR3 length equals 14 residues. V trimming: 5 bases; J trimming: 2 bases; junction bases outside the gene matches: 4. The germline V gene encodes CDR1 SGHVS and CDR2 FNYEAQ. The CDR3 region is CASSLGQGQETQYF. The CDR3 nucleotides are TGTGCCAGCAGCCTCGGACAGGGACAAGAGACCCAGTACTTC.

Here the CDR3 reads CATSSGAGISYNEQFF. The DNA of the CDR3 is TGTGCCACCAGCAGCGGAGCGGGAATCTCCTACAATGAGCAGTTCTTC. J is TRBJ2-1 and V is TRBV15, with TRBD2 matching 7 bases. The V segment lost 3 bases and the J segment 0 bases; nucleotides outside the gene matches: 5. CDR1 is LNHNV, CDR2 YYDKDF, per germline (reference sequence). The CDR3 runs to 16 residues.

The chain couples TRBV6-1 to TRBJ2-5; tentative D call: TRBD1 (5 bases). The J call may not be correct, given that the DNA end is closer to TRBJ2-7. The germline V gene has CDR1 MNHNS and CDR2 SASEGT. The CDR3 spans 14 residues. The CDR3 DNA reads TGTGCCAGCAGGATCAGGGATTCCTCCTACGAGCAGTACTTC. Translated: CASRIRDSSYEQYF.

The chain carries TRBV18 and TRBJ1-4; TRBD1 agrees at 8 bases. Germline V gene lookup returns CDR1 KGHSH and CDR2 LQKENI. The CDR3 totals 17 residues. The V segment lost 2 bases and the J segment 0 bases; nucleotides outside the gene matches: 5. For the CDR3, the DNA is TGTGCCAGCTCACCAGAGGACAGGGCTACAACTAATGAAAAACTGTTTTTT. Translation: CASSPEDRATTNEKLFF. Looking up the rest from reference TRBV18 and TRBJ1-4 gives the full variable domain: NAGVMQNPRHLVRRRGQEARLRCSPMKGHSHVYWYRQLPEEGLKFMVYLQKENIIDESGMPKERFSAEFPKEGPSILRIQQVVRGDSAAYFCASSPEDRATTNEKLFFGSGTQLSVL.

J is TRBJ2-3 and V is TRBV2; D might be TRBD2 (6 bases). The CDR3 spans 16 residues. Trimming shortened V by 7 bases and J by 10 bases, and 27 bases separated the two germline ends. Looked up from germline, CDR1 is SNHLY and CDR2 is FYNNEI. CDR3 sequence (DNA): TGTGCCAGCATTAGACCGGGACTCGATATGGGGGTTGCGCAGTATTTT. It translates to CASIRPGLDMGVAQYF.

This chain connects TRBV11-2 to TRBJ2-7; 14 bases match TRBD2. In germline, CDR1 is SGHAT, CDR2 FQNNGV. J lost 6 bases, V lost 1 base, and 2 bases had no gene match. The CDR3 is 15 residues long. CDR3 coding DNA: TGTGCCAGCAGCTTAGGACTAGCGGGGGGGGTCGAGCAGTACTTC. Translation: CASSLGLAGGVEQYF.

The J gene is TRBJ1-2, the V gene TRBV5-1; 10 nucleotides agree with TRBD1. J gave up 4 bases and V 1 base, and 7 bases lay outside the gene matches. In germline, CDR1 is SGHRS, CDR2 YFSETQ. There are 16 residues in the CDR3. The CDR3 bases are TGCGCCAGCAGCTTGAAATATGACAGGGGGCCCTATGGCTACACCTTC. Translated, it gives CASSLKYDRGPYGYTF.

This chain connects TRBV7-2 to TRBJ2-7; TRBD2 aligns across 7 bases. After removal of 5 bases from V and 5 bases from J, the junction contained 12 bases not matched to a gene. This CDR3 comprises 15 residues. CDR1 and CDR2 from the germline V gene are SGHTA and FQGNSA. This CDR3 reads CASSRPGLAEDEQYF. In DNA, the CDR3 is TGTGCCAGCAGCCGACCTGGGCTAGCGGAGGACGAGCAGTACTTC.

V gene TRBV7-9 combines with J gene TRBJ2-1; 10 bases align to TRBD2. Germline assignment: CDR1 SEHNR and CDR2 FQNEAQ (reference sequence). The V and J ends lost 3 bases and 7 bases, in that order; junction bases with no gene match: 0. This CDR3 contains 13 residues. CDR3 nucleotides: TGTGCCAGCAGCTTGGGACTAGCGAATGAGCAGTTCTTC. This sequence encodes CASSLGLANEQFF.

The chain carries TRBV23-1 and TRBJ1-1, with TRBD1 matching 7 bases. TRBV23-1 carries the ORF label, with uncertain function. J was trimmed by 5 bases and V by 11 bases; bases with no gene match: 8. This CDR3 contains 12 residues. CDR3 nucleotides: TGCGCCGGGCCGGGACAGCGAACTGAAGCTTTCTTT. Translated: CAGPGQRTEAFF.

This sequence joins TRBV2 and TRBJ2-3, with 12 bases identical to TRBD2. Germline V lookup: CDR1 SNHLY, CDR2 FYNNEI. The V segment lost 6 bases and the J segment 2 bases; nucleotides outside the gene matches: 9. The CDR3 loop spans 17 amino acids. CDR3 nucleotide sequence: TGTGCCAGCAGCGGGCCTGGACTAGCGGGACCCACAGATACGCAGTATTTT. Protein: CASSGPGLAGPTDTQYF.

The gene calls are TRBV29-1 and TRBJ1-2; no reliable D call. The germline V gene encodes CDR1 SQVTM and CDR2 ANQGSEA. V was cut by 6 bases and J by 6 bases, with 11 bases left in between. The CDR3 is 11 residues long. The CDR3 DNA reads TGCAGCGTAGCTCGTTCGGATGGCTACACCTTC. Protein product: CSVARSDGYTF. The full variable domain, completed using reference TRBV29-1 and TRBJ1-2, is SAVISQKPSRDICQRGTSLTIQCQVDSQVTMMFWYRQQPGQSLTLIATANQGSEATYESGFVIDKFPISRPNLTFSTLTVSNMSPEDSSIYLCSVARSDGYTFGSGTRLTVV.

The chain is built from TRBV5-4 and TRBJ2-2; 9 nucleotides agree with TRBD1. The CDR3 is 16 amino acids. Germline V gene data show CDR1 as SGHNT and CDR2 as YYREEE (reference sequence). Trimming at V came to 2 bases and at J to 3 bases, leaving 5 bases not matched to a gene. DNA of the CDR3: TGTGCCAGCAGCTTATTCGGACAGGGGTACACCGGGGAGCTGTTTTTT. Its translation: CASSLFGQGYTGELFF.